Detailed here is one TCR beta chain. Its target antigen remains unknown. No base quality values were provided; no much bigger clone lies one nucleotide off. The sample comes from a study of CD8 T cells in Susac syndrome (dated by TCRdb to the late 2010s). For context, the study as a whole: The study used repertoire sequencing to test whether antigen drove CD8+ T cell activation and differentiation in Susac syndrome.

RNA was extracted using the RNeasy kit, and roughly 0.5 to 1 microgram was reverse transcribed with random hexamers. The immunoSEQ multiplex PCR assay, which covers 54 Vbeta and 13 Jbeta segments, was used to amplify TCR beta CDR3 regions. Bias from PCR amplification was corrected by using a synthetic template baseline for primer optimization and for computational correction. For the original study's pipeline: Reads were annotated to V, D and J genes per IMGT and analyzed with immunoSEQ Analyzer, keeping only productive sequences. To calculate clonality, Shannon entropy was normalized by log2 of the number of productive unique sequences and then subtracted from one. Public and private clones were assessed among the 100 most prevalent clones of each patient and control. Clones were defined as Susac-specific when absent from the healthy and MS cohorts, from approximately 1,100 published viral clones and from other ImmuneACCESS disease sequences. Starting from the raw public reads, TCRdb applied fastp trimming at Q25, assembled clones with MiXCR and retained in-frame beta chains. CDR3 protein duplicates are merged, each entry listing the most common genes and DNA. What appears here as the V and J calls and clone size reflects TCRdb's work, not the paper's. The sample includes 150,000 to 200,000 distinct CDR3 sequences, with about 93% observed a single time. The top ten hold around 0.14% of the sample.

Broad study findings and their caveats: The study acknowledged that relatively few individuals were included in the TCR sequencing and HLA analysis.

Peripheral blood CD8+ and CD4+ T cells from healthy donors, Susac syndrome patients and multiple sclerosis patients were profiled by high-throughput TCR beta sequencing. Healthy donors were age- and sex-matched controls. CD8+ TEMRA cells were enriched by FACS, while bulk CD8+ and CD4+ T cells were purified by magnetic negative isolation. Blood was collected in EDTA tubes and processed within 24 hours, with PBMCs isolated through density gradient centrifugation. PBMCs intended for TCR sequencing were frozen in liquid nitrogen and were later thawed in a 37 degrees C water bath. The sorted or isolated CD4+, CD8+ and CD8+ TEMRA cells reached a purity of at least 90%. For CDR1 and CDR2, the germline V gene (reference sequence) lists SEHNR and FQNEAQ. Inclusive of the bounding cysteine and phenylalanine, the CDR3 is 14 residues long. The CDR3 DNA has 42 bases and is translated from base 1. The junction carries 14 bases between V and J, which are trimmed by 6 bases and 3 bases respectively.

The chain joins TRBV7-9 to TRBJ2-5; the D gene is tentatively TRBD1 or TRBD2, each matching 6 bases. What was sequenced was CD4+ T cells from PBMCs. This TCR came from a human donor in good health. The CDR3 reads CASRIGGKEETQYF. The nucleotides read TGTGCCAGCAGAATAGGGGGGAAGGAAGAGACCCAGTACTTC. The entire variable domain, with the stretches around the CDR3 drawn from the reference TRBV7-9 and TRBJ2-5 proteins, is DTGVSQNPRHKITKRGQNVTFRCDPISEHNRLYWYRQTLGQGPEFLTYFQNEAQLEKSRLLSDRFSAERPKGSFSTLEIQRTEQGDSAMYLCASRIGGKEETQYFGPGTRLLVL.